The 17 T cell receptor beta chains presented below share a single source sample, sequenced in a study of control samples from healthy donors and cancer patients. Assay used: immunoSEQ multiplex PCR; TCRdb lists only in-frame clones, some missing. Seen here are 70,000 to 100,000 clones, less than 90% observed once, and the top ten hold roughly 7.2%. Sample: blood. Source of these receptors: a woman in her fifties or sixties in good health.

About this clone itself: This CDR3 is also generated by other DNA sequences in the sample. The V and J genes are TRBV18 and TRBJ1-5; weak D call: TRBD1 (5 bases). This CDR3 is built from 13 residues. The germline V and J ends were trimmed by 3 bases and 5 bases, with 8 bases remaining between them. Germline loops: CDR1 KGHSH, CDR2 LQKENI. CDR3: CASSPGGYQPQHF. Here the CDR3 DNA reads TGTGCCAGCTCACCCGGGGGGTATCAGCCCCAGCATTTT. The full variable domain, rest sourced from reference TRBV18 and TRBJ1-5, is NAGVMQNPRHLVRRRGQEARLRCSPMKGHSHVYWYRQLPEEGLKFMVYLQKENIIDESGMPKERFSAEFPKEGPSILRIQQVVRGDSAAYFCASSPGGYQPQHFGDGTRLSIL.

This clone was picked up a small number of times. CDR3 bases: TGCAGCGTTGAAGTGGGCACAGATACGCAGTATTTT. Translating gives CSVEVGTDTQYF. The rearrangement joins TRBV29-1 to TRBJ2-3; D is unresolved. The CDR3 runs to 12 residues. Trimming shortened V by 1 base and J by 1 base, and 3 bases separated the two germline ends. From germline, CDR1 is SQVTM and CDR2 ANQGSEA.

The V call is TRBV5-1, the J call TRBJ2-7; the match to TRBD1 covers 7 bases. V lost 3 bases and J lost 1; bases outside the gene matches: 1. The length of the CDR3 is 13 residues. Germline V gene sequence: CDR1 SGHRS, CDR2 YFSETQ. CDR3 nucleotides: TGCGCCAGCAGCTCGACAGGGTCCTACGAGCAGTACTTC. Translating gives CASSSTGSYEQYF. Filled out from reference TRBV5-1 and TRBJ2-7, the complete variable domain reads KAGVTQTPRYLIKTRGQQVTLSCSPISGHRSVSWYQQTPGQGLQFLFEYFSETQRNKGNFPGRFSGRQFSNSRSEMNVSTLELGDSALYLCASSSTGSYEQYFGPGTRLTVT.

The DNA of the CDR3 is TGTGCCAGCAGCCCTGGGACAGGAGGGTTTTTACGGCAGTACTTC. Amino acids: CASSPGTGGFLRQYF. The chain employs TRBV2 and TRBJ2-7; 8 bases match TRBD1. This CDR3 has 15 residues. Trimming removed 6 bases from V and 9 bases from J; junction bases left unmatched: 16. Looked up from germline, CDR1 is SNHLY and CDR2 is FYNNEI. Supplemented by reference TRBV2 and TRBJ2-7, the full variable domain reads EPEVTQTPSHQVTQMGQEVILRCVPISNHLYFYWYRQILGQKVEFLVSFYNNEISEKSEIFDDQFSVERPDGSNFTLKIRSTKLEDSAMYFCASSPGTGGFLRQYFGPGTRLTVT.

This clone occurred once. V and J are TRBV7-9 and TRBJ2-4; 7 bases fit TRBD1. With V trimmed by 6 bases and J by 1 base, 3 bases remained unmatched. The length of the CDR3 is 14 residues. Germline loops: CDR1 SEHNR, CDR2 FQNEAQ (reference sequence). The CDR3 DNA reads as TGTGCCAGCAGTCCACAGGGGGCCAAAAACATTCAGTACTTC. Its translation: CASSPQGAKNIQYF.

The V call is TRBV5-5, the J call TRBJ1-1, with a possible D match to TRBD1 (5 bases). The germline gives CDR1 SGHKS, CDR2 YYEKEE (reference sequence). CDR3 size: 13 residues. V was shortened by 6 bases and J by 3 bases, with 12 bases between the two germline ends. This chain's CDR3 is CASTSAGDTEAFF. In DNA, the CDR3 is TGTGCCAGCACCTCCGCGGGGGACACTGAAGCTTTCTTT.

This clone was seen repeatedly, ten times or more. The chain is built from TRBV25-1 and TRBJ2-2; no clear D. The CDR3 spans 14 residues. CDR1 and CDR2 (germline): MGHDK, SYGVNS. Deletions cut 3 bases from V and 6 bases from J, with 11 bases between. The CDR3 sequence: CASSDQSEAGELFF. DNA of the CDR3: TGTGCCAGCAGTGATCAGAGCGAGGCCGGGGAGCTGTTTTTT.

This chain connects TRBV14 to TRBJ2-7, with 10 nucleotides matching TRBD1. The V gene end was trimmed by 4 bases and the J gene end by 3 bases; junction bases not matched to a gene: 6. From germline, CDR1 is SGHDN and CDR2 FVKESK. This CDR3 contains 15 residues. Here the CDR3 reads CASSRQGAWDYEQYF. CDR3 DNA sequence: TGTGCCAGCAGCCGACAGGGGGCATGGGACTACGAGCAGTACTTC.

The gene calls are TRBV7-2 and TRBJ2-5; D remains ambiguous. Trimming took 3 bases from V and 4 from J, leaving 9 bases between them. This CDR3 contains 13 residues. Germline CDR1 is SGHTA and CDR2 is FQGNSA. CDR3 in DNA: TGTGCCAGCAGCTTGGTCCGTCCAGAGACCCAGTACTTC. Protein product: CASSLVRPETQYF.

This chain uses TRBV5-4 with TRBJ2-1; TRBD2 agrees at 8 bases. The CDR3 runs to 16 residues. Losses at the gene ends were 0 bases for V and 2 bases for J; bases not matched to a gene: 4. CDR1 SGHNT and CDR2 YYREEE come from the germline V gene (reference sequence). CDR3 DNA sequence: TGTGCCAGCAGCTTGGCGCAGCGGGGGACCTACAATGAGCAGTTCTTC. Its protein is CASSLAQRGTYNEQFF.

The chain carries TRBV9 and TRBJ2-1; D is uncertain. Trimming removed 0 bases at V and 0 bases at J, with 7 bases between. The CDR3 length is 15 residues. The germline V gene encodes CDR1 SGDLS and CDR2 YYNGEE. The CDR3 loop is CASSVGQISYNEQFF. DNA of the CDR3: TGTGCCAGCAGCGTAGGTCAAATCTCCTACAATGAGCAGTTCTTC.

The rearrangement uses TRBV6-6 and TRBJ1-1; tentative D call: TRBD1 (5 bases). This CDR3 is built from 15 residues. Germline CDR1 reads MNHNY; CDR2 reads SVGAGI (reference sequence). The V gene lost 0 bases and the J gene lost 4 bases, with 12 bases spanning the gap. CDR3: CASSYSAGVGTEAFF. The DNA for the CDR3 is TGTGCCAGCAGTTACTCAGCGGGGGTGGGCACTGAAGCTTTCTTT.

This chain joins TRBV30 and TRBJ2-7; a weak D match, TRBD2 (6 bases). Deletions cut 3 bases from V and 4 bases from J, with 25 bases between. The CDR3 has 17 amino acids. Germline CDR1 and CDR2: GTSNPN and SVGIG (reference sequence). CDR3 DNA: TGTGCCTGGAGAGCGCCTCCCGGGACTCCCACATATTACGAGCAGTACTTC. Encoded protein: CAWRAPPGTPTYYEQYF.

The CDR3: CASSSPGRSYEQYF. CDR3 coding DNA: TGTGCCAGCAGTTCCCCCGGGAGATCCTACGAGCAGTACTTC. The chain employs TRBV28 and TRBJ2-7, with a tentative D call TRBD2 (6 bases). The CDR3 has 14 amino acids. The V gene's germline CDR1 is MDHEN and CDR2 SYDVKM. Trimming stripped 4 bases from V and 1 base from J, with 11 bases between.

The chain joins TRBV16 to TRBJ1-2; perhaps TRBD1 as D (5 bases). The CDR3 loop spans 13 amino acids. Deletions cut 6 bases from V and 6 bases from J, with 14 bases between. Germline lookup yields CDR1 KGHSY and CDR2 FQNENV. The CDR3 DNA sequence: TGTGCCAGCAGTCCGGCTATCAGGGATGGCTACACCTTC. Protein: CASSPAIRDGYTF.

The rearrangement uses TRBV11-3 and TRBJ2-5; no firm D call. Germline lookup yields CDR1 SGHNT and CDR2 YENEEA. This CDR3 contains 14 residues. V lost 5 bases and J 5 bases, leaving 15 bases between the germline ends. The CDR3 nucleotides are TGTGCCAGCAGCCAAACGACGATTAAGGAGACCCAGTACTTC. It translates to CASSQTTIKETQYF.

This clone was seen just once. The DNA of the CDR3 is TGTGCCAGCAGGGGCCGGACTAGCCGAAACACCGGGGAGCTGTTTTTT. Its protein is CASRGRTSRNTGELFF. This sequence joins TRBV27 and TRBJ2-2, with TRBD2 matching over 8 bases. Trimming removed 6 bases from V and 2 bases from J; junction bases left unmatched: 8. CDR3 size: 16 residues. Germline V CDR1 and CDR2: MNHEY, SMNVEV (reference sequence).